The clone carrying this T cell receptor (beta chain) was counted a few times. Per the germline V gene, CDR1 is MNHEY and CDR2 is SVGAGI. This CDR3 comprises 14 residues. With 6 bases clipped from V and 6 bases from J, the junction kept 11 bases outside the gene matches. TCRdb re-called the 5' RACE reads with MiXCR, one entry per CDR3 protein. The repertoire has approximately 120,000 distinct CDR3 sequences, about 15% of them found once; the top ten carry around a fifth. The sample is drawn from a study of early T cells in non-severe SARS-CoV-2 infection. The V and J genes are TRBV6-5 and TRBJ2-7; TRBD1 aligns across 7 bases. Sequencing was carried out using whole blood. The clonotype was recovered from an adult who was a healthcare worker with PCR-confirmed SARS-CoV-2 infection or an uninfected control (not recorded which). The CDR3 loop is CASRRQGRLGEQYF. CDR3 DNA: TGTGCCAGCAGGCGACAGGGACGCTTGGGCGAGCAGTACTTC.